This T cell receptor (beta chain) is drawn from a study of T cell responses to AZD1222 COVID-19 vaccine (dated by TCRdb to the early 2020s). Regarding the complete study: Because spike-specific TCR depth and breadth did not differ between the two schedules, AZD1222 recipients who got a second dose at roughly 4 weeks were pooled with those who got a second dose at roughly 12 weeks. A total of more than 230 trial participants underwent TCR sequencing, of whom about 210 had received two doses of AZD1222 and roughly 26 had received two doses of the MenACWY control vaccine. Enrollment into the trials was organized by age into subgroups of 18-55, 56-69 and 70-plus years, and those subgroups contained about 160, 30 and 59 TCR-sequenced participants, respectively. On the study overall, not on this receptor specifically: Spike-specific TCR breadth and depth rose significantly after two AZD1222 doses compared with day 0 and with MenACWY recipients. Most participants were white British and females outnumbered males, and the authors suggested that clonal diversity may have been underestimated. Epitopes outside the regions mutated in the B.1.351 and B.1.1.7 variants were reportedly recognized by nearly half of the unique spike-specific TCRs. Vaccine-associated CD4 TCRs spanned the whole spike protein, with dominant responses in regions 160-218 and 743-854. Because no day 14 peak-response samples were available, repertoires were characterized only after the peak T cell response. In the small 56-69-year group, the increase in depth fell short of significance, most likely because of low power. Conclusions about previously exposed vaccinees are limited because only a handful of AZD1222 recipients were SARS-CoV-2 seropositive at baseline.

This clone appeared a few times. This clone's antigen is unknown. No base quality information exists; no much larger clone differs at one position. The V end gives up 5 bases and the J end 11 bases, leaving 8 bases in the junction not matched to a gene. The CDR3 runs 12 amino acids, cysteine and phenylalanine included. This entry keeps only the CDR3 DNA: 36 bases, framed from base 1. In the germline V gene (reference sequence), CDR1 corresponds to SEHNR and CDR2 to FQNEAQ. The CDR3 regions of human TCRbeta chains were analyzed by immunosequencing. The original methods were these. Repertoire TCRs were checked for matches against a reference library of SARS-CoV-2-specific TCRs that had been generated using the MIRA antigen-specificity platform. Breadth was defined as the fraction of unique TCRs that were SARS-CoV-2-associated. Depth was defined as the fraction of total T cells that were SARS-CoV-2-associated. Each spike-specific TCR was assigned to its reactive spike region and to a CD4 or CD8 class using the MIRA data. Log10-transformed breadth and depth values were compared by one-way ANOVA with Sidak's multiple comparisons tests. Not all clones reach the TCRdb copy of this immuneACCESS table, which keeps in-frame sequences only. Checked studies attribute under half of the gap to unresolved V genes and leave the rest unexplained. V and J calls and clone size follow that table, whereas D and trimming were derived from the DNA. The sample table records 85,000 to 95,000 clones; roughly 89% of these occur just once. Of the sample, 8% to 9.5% is held by the ten largest clones.

The time point label corresponds to: baseline before first vaccination. Samples from vaccinated people were obtained from the UK trials COV001 and COV002, which included a single-blind randomized controlled phase 2/3 trial of AZD1222 (ChAdOx1 nCoV-19) in healthy adults. Trial participant PBMC samples were collected at day 0 and day 28 after the second dose for TCRbeta chain sequencing. The chain joins TRBV7-9 to TRBJ1-1; TRBD1 matches 7 bases in the middle. The sample consisted of peripheral blood, taken on day 0 of AZD1222 vaccination. This TCR was recovered from an adult in good health. The CDR3 amino acid sequence is: CASSRDSPGAFF. The nucleotide sequence reads as follows: TGTGCCAGCAGCCGGGACAGCCCGGGGGCTTTCTTT.